This T cell receptor (beta chain) originates from a study of CD8 T cells in ankylosing spondylitis (dated by TCRdb to the late 2010s). For the wider study: To find TCR variants linked to disease, the study profiled T cell receptor beta repertoires in ankylosing spondylitis patients and healthy donors. Peripheral blood samples were taken, and synovial fluid was additionally collected from ankylosing spondylitis patients. The whole study cohort included 108 healthy donors and about two dozen ankylosing spondylitis patients.

Of note for this clonotype: Its antigen is still unknown. This may arise from a read error, as a much more abundant clone is one base away.

Overall study results and their limits: Some of the motif variants had been reported before in the synovial fluid and blood of reactive arthritis patients, a finding that suggests common disease-initiation mechanisms. Blood from ankylosing spondylitis patients appeared to be characterized by a TCR beta motif composed of about 8 highly homologous amino acid variants. A CD8+ phenotype was shown by the disease-linked clones, which were found at relatively low frequencies in peripheral blood. The disease-linked clones were reported to be significantly enriched in matched synovial fluid samples from ankylosing spondylitis patients.

There are 14 amino acids in the CDR3, from cysteine to phenylalanine inclusive. CDR3 DNA is the only sequence kept; it has 42 bases, read in frame from the first base. Per the germline V gene (reference sequence), DFQATT is the CDR1 and SNEGSKA is the CDR2. Sequencer: Illumina HiSeq 2500. Quantitative 5'-RACE with molecular barcodes was used to prepare TCR beta libraries. As for the original processing: Disease-linked TCR variants were identified with a new computational method built on a probabilistic model of VDJ rearrangement. Using fastp trimming at Q25 and MiXCR clonotype assembly, TCRdb reanalyzed the public sequencing data and kept in-frame beta chains. Every distinct CDR3 protein forms one entry, paired with its most common genes and DNA. These V and J calls derive from TCRdb rather than the authors' analysis. The sample includes 200,000 to 250,000 distinct CDR3 sequences, with under 12% observed a single time. The top ten hold over 20% of the sample.

The clonotype was recovered from a male donor with ankylosing spondylitis or in good health (not recorded which). The chain is encoded by TRBV20-1 joined to TRBJ1-2; TRBD1 agrees with 8 junctional bases. The sequencing sample was made of blood, either unsorted or a sorted T cell fraction (not recorded which). The CDR3 corresponds to CSAIFQGARDGDTF. In nucleotide form, the sequence is TGCAGTGCTATATTTCAGGGGGCGAGGGATGGCGACACCTTC.